What follows are 5 T cell receptor beta chains derived from one specimen sequenced in a study of shared clonotypes between healthy human individuals. The assay was immunoSEQ multiplex PCR, and TCRdb's table has in-frame clones only and misses some. Of about 820,000 clones detected, 90% to 95% appear once; the ten largest clones hold 20% to 30%. Naivety among CD8 cells was defined by CD45RO negativity and positive CCR7 selection, thereby excluding terminally differentiated effector memory CD45RA+ cells. The sample comprised naive CD8+ T cells sorted from blood. The receptors were sampled from a man between 25 and 39 years old in good health.

The genes are TRBV27 and TRBJ2-1, with D perhaps assigned TRBD1 or TRBD2 (5 bases each). Per germline, CDR1 MNHEY and CDR2 SMNVEV (reference sequence). The CDR3 is made up of 14 amino acids. Between the trimmed V and J ends, which lost 5 bases and 4 bases, there was a span of 12 bases. CDR3 protein: CASSIGTDYNEQFF. The DNA for the CDR3 is TGTGCCAGCAGTATTGGGACGGATTACAATGAGCAGTTCTTC.

The rearrangement uses TRBV9 and TRBJ2-5; D remains unclear. CDR1 SGDLS and CDR2 YYNGEE come from the germline V gene. CDR3 size: 11 residues. Trimming took 3 bases from V and 10 from J, leaving 10 bases between them. The CDR3 nucleotides read TGTGCCAGCAGCGCCGGACGGCACCAGTACTTC. It yields the protein CASSAGRHQYF. Looking up the rest from reference TRBV9 and TRBJ2-5 gives the full variable domain: DSGVTQTPKHLITATGQRVTLRCSPRSGDLSVYWYQQSLDQGLQFLIQYYNGEERAKGNILERFSAQQFPDLHSELNLSSLELGDSALYFCASSAGRHQYFGPGTRLLVL.

V is TRBV9 and J is TRBJ2-7; 7 nucleotides align to TRBD2. J lost 2 bases, V lost 5 bases, and 13 bases had no gene match. Germline V lookup: CDR1 SGDLS, CDR2 YYNGEE. CDR3 length equals 16 residues. DNA of the CDR3: TGTGCCAGCAGGGCCGATGAAGCGGGGCCAGCCTACGAGCAGTACTTC. This sequence encodes CASRADEAGPAYEQYF.

Remarks on this clone: Other DNA sequences of this sample code for an identical CDR3. The chain is built from TRBV14 and TRBJ2-3; no definite D call. The CDR3 is 12 amino acids. The V gene's germline CDR1 is SGHDN and CDR2 FVKESK. The germline V and J ends were trimmed by 2 bases and 2 bases, with 2 bases remaining between them. The CDR3 region has the DNA TGTGCCAGCAGCCAACTCACAGATACGCAGTATTTT. Translated: CASSQLTDTQYF.

The J gene is TRBJ2-5, the V gene TRBV25-1; TRBD1 is a possible D gene (6 bases). V was cut by 8 bases and J by 1 base, with 17 bases left in between. CDR1 is MGHDK and CDR2 is SYGVNS in the germline V gene. The CDR3 is 15 residues long. The CDR3 bases are TGTGCCAGCGCCACCTGGCAAGGGGGCCAAGAGACCCAGTACTTC. It specifies CASATWQGGQETQYF.